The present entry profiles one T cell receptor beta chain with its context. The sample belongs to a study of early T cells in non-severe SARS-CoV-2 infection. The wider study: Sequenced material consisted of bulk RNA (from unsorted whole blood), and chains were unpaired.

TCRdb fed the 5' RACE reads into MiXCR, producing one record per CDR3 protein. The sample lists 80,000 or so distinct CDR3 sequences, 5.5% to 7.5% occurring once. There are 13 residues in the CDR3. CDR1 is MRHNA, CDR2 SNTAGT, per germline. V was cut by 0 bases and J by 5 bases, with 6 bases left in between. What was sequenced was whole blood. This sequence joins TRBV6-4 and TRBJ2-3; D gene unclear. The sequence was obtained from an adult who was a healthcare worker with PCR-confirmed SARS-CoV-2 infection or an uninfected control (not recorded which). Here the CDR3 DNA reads TGTGCCAGCAGTGACTCGGATCAAGATACGCAGTATTTT. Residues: CASSDSDQDTQYF.